What follows are 5 T cell receptor beta chains derived from one specimen sequenced in a study of blood T cell repertoires in COVID-19. The protocol was immunoSEQ multiplex PCR, while the TCRdb copy is restricted to in-frame clones and leaves out a portion. The table records some 130,000 clones, around 89% of them present only once. Source material: peripheral blood. All receptors come from a man aged 60 to 69 with COVID-19, enrolled during active disease.

This clone was seen only a few times. The rearrangement links TRBV18 to TRBJ1-5; TRBD1 might be the D (6 bases). With 4 bases removed from V and 3 bases from J, the gap between germline ends came to 10 bases. From germline, CDR1 is KGHSH and CDR2 LQKENI. This CDR3 has 14 residues. The CDR3 region has the DNA TGTGCCAGCTCACAACAGGGTTCCAATCAGCCCCAGCATTTT. Its protein is CASSQQGSNQPQHF.

The chain couples TRBV20-1 to TRBJ1-2; 7 positions match TRBD1. Germline-derived CDR1 and CDR2 are DFQATT and SNEGSKA (reference sequence). CDR3 length: 11 amino acids. V lost 8 bases and J lost 8; bases outside the gene matches: 8. CDR3 region: CSLTGVNGYTF. The CDR3 DNA follows: TGCAGTTTAACAGGGGTTAACGGCTACACCTTC.

The rearrangement uses TRBV20-1 and TRBJ1-2; D ambiguous. Deletions cut 4 bases from V and 2 bases from J, with 5 bases between. The germline V gene encodes CDR1 DFQATT and CDR2 SNEGSKA (reference sequence). The CDR3 has 11 amino acids. The CDR3, as DNA: TGCAGTGCTATGGAGAACTATGGCTACACCTTC. Amino acids: CSAMENYGYTF.

This clone was seen just once. The CDR3 reads CASSKRRRGPSKNIQYF. The CDR3 DNA is TGTGCCAGCAGCAAAAGGCGGAGGGGGCCGAGCAAAAACATTCAGTACTTC. This rearrangement joins TRBV21-1 to TRBJ2-4; TRBD1 reflects the table's D call only, with no check against the DNA. TRBV21-1 is annotated as a pseudogene. The CDR3 loop spans 17 amino acids.

J is TRBJ1-1 and V is TRBV7-9, with D possibly being TRBD1 (6 bases). V gave up 5 bases and J gave up 1 base, with 11 bases separating them. CDR3 size: 14 residues. Germline V CDR1 and CDR2: SEHNR, FQNEAQ (reference sequence). CDR3 coding DNA: TGTGCCAGCAGCCGAAGAGGGGGGAACACTGAAGCTTTCTTT. It codes for CASSRRGGNTEAFF.